This TCR beta chain emerged from a study of T cell repertoires in cytomegalovirus infection. Study-level information: Public TCR beta signatures provided an indication of both CMV infection and a matching HLA type. Broader study findings: HLA-C-restricted CMV-specific TCR beta clonotypes were dominant in the ex vivo response. Cumulative frequency of public TCR beta families picked out carriers of CMV plus the relevant HLA.

Via MiXCR, TCRdb re-called the reads, giving one row per CDR3 protein. Of roughly 230,000 distinct CDR3 sequences listed, 6% to 8% were seen once; the top ten hold around 6.5%. As for this clonotype: The target antigen is unknown. A read error may explain this, as a much larger clone is one base away.

Trimming cost V 5 bases and J 10 bases; bases outside gene matches: 13. Germline CDR1 MNHEY, CDR2 SVGAGI. The CDR3 runs to 16 residues. The receptor's source is a human donor in good health (CMV status not recorded). Some clones in this sample may be carry-over from other donors' samples. This chain uses TRBV6-5 with TRBJ2-1, with 11 nucleotides matching TRBD2. The specimen was PBMCs. CDR3 bases: TGTGCCAGCAGTCGACCGGGACTAGCGGAGAATATGGAGCAGTTCTTC. Its protein product is CASSRPGLAENMEQFF.